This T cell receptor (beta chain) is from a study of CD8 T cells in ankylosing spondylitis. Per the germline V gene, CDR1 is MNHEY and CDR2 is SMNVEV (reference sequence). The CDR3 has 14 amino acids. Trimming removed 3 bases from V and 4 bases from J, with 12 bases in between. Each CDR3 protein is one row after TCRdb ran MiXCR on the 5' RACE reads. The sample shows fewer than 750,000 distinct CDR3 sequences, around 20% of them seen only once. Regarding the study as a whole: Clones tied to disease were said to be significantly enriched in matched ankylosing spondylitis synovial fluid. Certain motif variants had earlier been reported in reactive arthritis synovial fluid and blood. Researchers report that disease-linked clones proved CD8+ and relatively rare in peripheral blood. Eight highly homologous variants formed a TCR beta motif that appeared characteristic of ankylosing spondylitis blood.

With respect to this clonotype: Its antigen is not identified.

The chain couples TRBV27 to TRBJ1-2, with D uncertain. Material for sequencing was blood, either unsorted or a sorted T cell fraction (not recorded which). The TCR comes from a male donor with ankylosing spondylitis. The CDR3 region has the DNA TGTGCCAGCAGTTTCAACCTGGGTGGCTATGGCTACACCTTC. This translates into CASSFNLGGYGYTF.